The present T cell receptor beta chain was sequenced within a study of cytomegalovirus exposure and HLA in healthy donors. The CDR3 has 15 residues. Trimming stripped 2 bases from V and 6 bases from J, with 14 bases between. The V gene's germline CDR1 is MDHEN and CDR2 SYDVKM. Study-level points and caveats: In a later analysis, an Asian-associated ancestry cluster reportedly showed fewer N-insertions than the approximately 660-donor mean. TCR beta sequences reportedly predicted most subjects' HLA-A and HLA-B alleles accurately. Analyses of presence and absence presupposed an approximately uniform sequencing depth across donors.

This clone was counted only a few times. Its antigen remains unknown. Primers for the PCR totalled 60 Vbeta and 13 Jbeta. Produced via immunoSEQ multiplex PCR; TCRdb's table is partial and in-frame only. The sample contains some 140,000 clones, 77% of which appear only once. The source material was PBMCs. The sequence was collected from a man aged 25-45 years in good health and CMV-seronegative. The rearrangement uses TRBV28 and TRBJ2-1; tentatively, D is TRBD2 (5 bases). The chain's CDR3 is CASSLPKGSGNEQFF. As DNA, the CDR3 is TGTGCCAGCAGTTTACCTAAAGGGAGTGGCAATGAGCAGTTCTTC.